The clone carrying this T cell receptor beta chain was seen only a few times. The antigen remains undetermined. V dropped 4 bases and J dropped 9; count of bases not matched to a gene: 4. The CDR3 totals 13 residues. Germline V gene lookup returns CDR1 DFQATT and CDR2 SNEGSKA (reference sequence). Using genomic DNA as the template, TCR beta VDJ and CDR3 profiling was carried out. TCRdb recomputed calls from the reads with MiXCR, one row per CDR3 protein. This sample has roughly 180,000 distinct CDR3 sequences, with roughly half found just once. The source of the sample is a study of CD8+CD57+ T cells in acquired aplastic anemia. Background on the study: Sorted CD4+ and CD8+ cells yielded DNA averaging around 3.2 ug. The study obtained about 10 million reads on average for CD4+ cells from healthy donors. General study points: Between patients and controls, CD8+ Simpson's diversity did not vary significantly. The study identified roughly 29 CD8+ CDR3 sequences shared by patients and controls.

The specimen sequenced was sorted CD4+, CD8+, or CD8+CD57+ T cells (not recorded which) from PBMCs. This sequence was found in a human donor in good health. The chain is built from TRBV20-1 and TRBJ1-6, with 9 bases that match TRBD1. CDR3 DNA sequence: TGCAGTGCTAACCGACAGGGGGGTTCACCCCTCCACTTT. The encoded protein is CSANRQGGSPLHF.